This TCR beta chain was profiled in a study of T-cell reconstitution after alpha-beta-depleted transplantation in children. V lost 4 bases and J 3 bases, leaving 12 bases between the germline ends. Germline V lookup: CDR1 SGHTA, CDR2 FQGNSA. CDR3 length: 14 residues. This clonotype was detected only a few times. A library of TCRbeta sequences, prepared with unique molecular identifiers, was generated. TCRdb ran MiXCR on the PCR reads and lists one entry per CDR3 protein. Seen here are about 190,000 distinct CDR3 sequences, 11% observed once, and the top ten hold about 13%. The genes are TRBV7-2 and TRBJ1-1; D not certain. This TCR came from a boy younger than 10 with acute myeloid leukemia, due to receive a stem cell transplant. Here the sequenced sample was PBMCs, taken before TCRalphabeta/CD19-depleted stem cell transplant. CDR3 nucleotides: TGTGCCAGCAGCTCGGTAGGGCAGGACACTGAAGCTTTCTTT. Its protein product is CASSSVGQDTEAFF.